Following are 18 T cell receptor beta chains from one sample sequenced in a study of radiotherapy plus CTLA-4 blockade in lung cancer. The assay was immunoSEQ multiplex PCR, and TCRdb's table has in-frame clones only and misses some. The data contain approximately 100,000 clones, 85% of them singletons. The sample was peripheral blood, taken from a patient treated with radiotherapy plus ipilimumab. The receptors were sampled from a human donor with non-small cell lung cancer that progressed on radiotherapy plus ipilimumab. Some clones in this sample may be carry-over from other donors' samples.

This clone has a single count. The chain employs TRBV5-8 and TRBJ1-2, with D uncertain. The CDR3 has 15 amino acids. The germline V gene encodes CDR1 SGHTS and CDR2 YDEGEE. V lost 0 bases, J lost 2 bases, and 11 bases lay in between. CDR3 protein: CASSLGPTENYGYTF. Here the CDR3 DNA reads TGTGCCAGCAGCTTGGGCCCGACGGAGAACTATGGCTACACCTTC.

In regard to this clone: The sample carries other DNA sequences with the same CDR3. This chain's CDR3 is CASTIQGTQETQYF. The CDR3 DNA reads TGTGCCAGCACGATCCAGGGGACACAAGAGACCCAGTACTTC. The chain combines TRBV2 with TRBJ2-5; TRBD1 is a possible D gene (6 bases). This CDR3 comprises 14 residues. V dropped 7 bases and J dropped 2 bases, with 14 bases sitting between them. The germline gives CDR1 SNHLY, CDR2 FYNNEI. Full variable domain (missing parts from reference TRBV2 and TRBJ2-5): EPEVTQTPSHQVTQMGQEVILRCVPISNHLYFYWYRQILGQKVEFLVSFYNNEISEKSEIFDDQFSVERPDGSNFTLKIRSTKLEDSAMYFCASTIQGTQETQYFGPGTRLLVL.

The rearrangement joins TRBV27 to TRBJ2-1; 8 nucleotides align to TRBD2. Per the germline V gene, CDR1 is MNHEY and CDR2 is SMNVEV (reference sequence). The CDR3 consists of 15 residues. V lost 5 bases and J lost 3; bases outside the gene matches: 6. CDR3 bases: TGTGCCAGCAGTCTTCGGGGGGGAAACTACAATGAGCAGTTCTTC. It translates to CASSLRGGNYNEQFF.

V is TRBV6-5 and J is TRBJ2-7; the D gene is possibly TRBD2 (5 bases). Trimming cost V 8 bases and J 4 bases, with 12 bases left between them. Germline V CDR1 and CDR2: MNHEY, SVGAGI. CDR3 size: 12 residues. The CDR3, as DNA: TGTGCCAGCCACGGGAATAGTTACGAGCAGTACTTC. It codes for CASHGNSYEQYF.

The V and J genes are TRBV6-6 and TRBJ1-5; D not resolved. Germline V gene data show CDR1 as MNHNY and CDR2 as SVGAGI (reference sequence). This CDR3 is built from 14 residues. V was cut by 1 base and J by 2 bases, with 6 bases left in between. The DNA of the CDR3 is TGTGCCAGCAGTTACTGGGAAGGCAATCAGCCCCAGCATTTT. It is translated as CASSYWEGNQPQHF.

In regard to this clone: One end of the junction is discordant with germline, which a read error may explain. The chain combines TRBV7-7 with TRBJ2-1; TRBD1 aligns across 10 bases. This CDR3 has 14 residues. From germline, CDR1 is SSHAT and CDR2 FNYEAQ (reference sequence). The CDR3 sequence: CASSLNDRGQEQFF. In DNA form, the CDR3 reads TGTGCTAGCAGCTTAAACGACAGGGGGCAGGAGCAGTTCTTC.

The V gene is TRBV4-2, the J gene TRBJ2-5; 7 bases fit TRBD1. The ends lost 3 bases at V and 4 bases at J; junction bases unmatched: 5. This CDR3 contains 14 residues. Germline V gene sequence: CDR1 LGHNA, CDR2 YNFKEQ. This CDR3 reads CASSQGTGAETQYF. DNA for the CDR3: TGTGCCAGCAGCCAGGGCACAGGGGCAGAGACCCAGTACTTC.

V gene TRBV6-1 combines with J gene TRBJ1-5; D not resolved. Trimming removed 2 bases from V and 0 bases from J, with 20 bases in between. Germline lookup yields CDR1 MNHNS and CDR2 SASEGT. The CDR3 runs to 19 residues. As DNA, the CDR3 is TGTGCCAGCAGTGAACATAGGGCCGCAACGTGGGATAGCAATCAGCCCCAGCATTTT. It is translated as CASSEHRAATWDSNQPQHF.

The J gene is TRBJ2-1, the V gene TRBV2, with 14 bases lining up with TRBD2. The germline V gene encodes CDR1 SNHLY and CDR2 FYNNEI. Unmatched junction bases numbered 5, after V lost 4 bases and J lost 6 bases. The CDR3 runs to 16 residues. This CDR3 reads CASSAGTSGGFNEQFF. The CDR3 DNA is TGTGCCAGCAGTGCCGGGACTAGCGGGGGCTTCAATGAGCAGTTCTTC.

The V and J genes are TRBV7-3 and TRBJ1-6; D possibly corresponds to TRBD1 (5 bases). Germline CDR1 SGHTA, CDR2 FQGTGA. CDR3 size: 14 residues. V dropped 4 bases and J dropped 10 bases, with 14 bases sitting between them. In DNA, the CDR3 is TGTGCCAGCAGCTCCCAGGGTGGGGGATCACCCCTCCACTTT. As protein: CASSSQGGGSPLHF.

The chain links TRBV7-2 to TRBJ1-2; unclear D gene. Germline CDR1 is SGHTA and CDR2 is FQGNSA. The CDR3 is made up of 13 amino acids. Trimming took 3 bases from V and 4 from J, leaving 9 bases between them. The CDR3 DNA reads TGTGCCAGCAGCTTTGACGGCGTCTATGGCTACACCTTC. This gives the protein CASSFDGVYGYTF.

J is TRBJ2-7 and V is TRBV6-1; 9 nucleotides agree with TRBD2. Germline CDR1 MNHNS, CDR2 SASEGT. Trimming took 1 base from V and 2 from J; bases not matched to a gene: 6. This CDR3 contains 16 residues. The CDR3 DNA reads as TGTGCCAGCAGTGAAGTTGCTAGCGGGGCCCCCTACGAGCAGTACTTC. Protein sequence: CASSEVASGAPYEQYF.

The chain combines TRBV19 with TRBJ1-4; no reliable D call. The CDR3 contains 17 residues. CDR1 LNHDA and CDR2 SQIVND come from the germline V gene (reference sequence). V was trimmed by 3 bases and J by 0 bases, leaving 14 bases between them. CDR3 sequence reads: CASSIRAGQATNEKLFF. The CDR3 region has the DNA TGTGCCAGTAGTATTCGGGCAGGCCAAGCAACTAATGAAAAACTGTTTTTT. The whole variable domain, filled in from reference TRBV19 and TRBJ1-4, reads DGGITQSPKYLFRKEGQNVTLSCEQNLNHDAMYWYRQDPGQGLRLIYYSQIVNDFQKGDIAEGYSVSREKKESFPLTVTSAQKNPTAFYLCASSIRAGQATNEKLFFGSGTQLSVL.

The chain employs TRBV7-3 and TRBJ1-1; a possible D gene is TRBD1 (6 bases). CDR3 length equals 13 residues. V dropped 4 bases and J dropped 2 bases, with 8 bases sitting between them. The germline CDR1 and CDR2 sequences are SGHTA and FQGTGA. CDR3 nucleotide sequence: TGTGCCAGCAGCTCGGACAGTAACACTGAAGCTTTCTTT. Translating gives CASSSDSNTEAFF.

This chain uses TRBV2 with TRBJ1-2, with TRBD1 as a possible D gene (5 bases). CDR3 length: 14 amino acids. Germline CDR1 and CDR2: SNHLY and FYNNEI. V was shortened by 6 bases and J by 4 bases, with 15 bases between the two germline ends. DNA of the CDR3: TGTGCCAGCAGCGTTAAGGGACCTGCCTATGGCTACACCTTC. Translation: CASSVKGPAYGYTF.

The rearrangement links TRBV28 to TRBJ2-7, with D possibly matching TRBD1 (5 bases). Deletions cut 3 bases from V and 4 bases from J, with 19 bases between. The CDR3 is made up of 16 amino acids. Germline CDR1 is MDHEN and CDR2 is SYDVKM. The CDR3 here is CASSFPRAQRGYEQYF. DNA for the CDR3: TGTGCCAGCAGTTTCCCCAGGGCGCAAAGAGGATACGAGCAGTACTTC.

The chain recombines TRBV4-1 with TRBJ2-5; D may be TRBD2 (7 bases). This CDR3 is 18 amino acids long. The germline CDR1 and CDR2 sequences are MGHRA and YSYEKL. V lost 0 bases and J 2 bases, leaving 19 bases between the germline ends. CDR3 region: CASSQDLRGGVWQETQYF. The DNA of the CDR3 is TGCGCCAGCAGCCAAGATCTTAGGGGGGGAGTGTGGCAAGAGACCCAGTACTTC.

The V and J genes are TRBV13 and TRBJ1-4; D is unclear. The CDR3 runs to 15 residues. Germline values: CDR1 PRHDT, CDR2 FYEKMQ (reference sequence). The ends were cut back, 5 bases at V and 4 bases at J, with 14 bases in the middle. CDR3 loop: CASSNNSVFNEKLFF. For the CDR3, the DNA is TGTGCCAGCAGCAACAACAGCGTTTTTAATGAAAAACTGTTTTTT.